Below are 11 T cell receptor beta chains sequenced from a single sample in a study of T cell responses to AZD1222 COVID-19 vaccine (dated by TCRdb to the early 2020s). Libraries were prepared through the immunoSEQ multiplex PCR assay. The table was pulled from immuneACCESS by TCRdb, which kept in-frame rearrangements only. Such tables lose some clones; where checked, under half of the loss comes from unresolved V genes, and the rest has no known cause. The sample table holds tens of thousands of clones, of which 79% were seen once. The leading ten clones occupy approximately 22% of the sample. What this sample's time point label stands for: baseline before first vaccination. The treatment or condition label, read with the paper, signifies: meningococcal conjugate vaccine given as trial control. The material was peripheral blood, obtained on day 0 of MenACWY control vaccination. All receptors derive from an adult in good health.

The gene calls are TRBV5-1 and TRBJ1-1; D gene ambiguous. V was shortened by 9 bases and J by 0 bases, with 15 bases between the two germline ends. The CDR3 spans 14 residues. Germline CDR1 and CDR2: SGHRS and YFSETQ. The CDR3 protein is CATTSGGLNTEAFF. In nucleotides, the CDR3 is TGCGCCACCACCTCGGGAGGGTTGAACACTGAAGCTTTCTTT.

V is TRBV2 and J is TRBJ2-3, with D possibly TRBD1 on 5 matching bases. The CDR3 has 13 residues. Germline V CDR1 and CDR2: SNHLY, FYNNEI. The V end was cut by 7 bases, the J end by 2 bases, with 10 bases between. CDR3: CASNQGYTDTQYF. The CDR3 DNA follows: TGTGCCAGCAATCAGGGCTACACAGATACGCAGTATTTT. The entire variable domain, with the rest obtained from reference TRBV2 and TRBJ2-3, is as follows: EPEVTQTPSHQVTQMGQEVILRCVPISNHLYFYWYRQILGQKVEFLVSFYNNEISEKSEIFDDQFSVERPDGSNFTLKIRSTKLEDSAMYFCASNQGYTDTQYFGPGTRLTVL.

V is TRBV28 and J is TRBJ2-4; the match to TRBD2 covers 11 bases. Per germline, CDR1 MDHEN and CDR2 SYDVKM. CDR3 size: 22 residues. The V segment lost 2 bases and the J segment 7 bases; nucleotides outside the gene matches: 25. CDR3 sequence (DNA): TGTGCCAGCAGTTTAAGCGGGCCCCCCCCCGGCTTTAGCGGGAGGGCCTTGAACATTCAGTACTTC. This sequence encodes CASSLSGPPPGFSGRALNIQYF. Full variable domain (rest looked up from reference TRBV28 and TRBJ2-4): DVKVTQSSRYLVKRTGEKVFLECVQDMDHENMFWYRQDPGLGLRLIYFSYDVKMKEKGDIPEGYSVSREKKERFSLILESASTNQTSMYLCASSLSGPPPGFSGRALNIQYFGAGTRLSVL.

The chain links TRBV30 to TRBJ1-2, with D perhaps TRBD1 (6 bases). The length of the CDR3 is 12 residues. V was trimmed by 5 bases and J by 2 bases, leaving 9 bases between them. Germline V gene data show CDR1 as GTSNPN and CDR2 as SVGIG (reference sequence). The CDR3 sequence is CAWGQHNYGYTF. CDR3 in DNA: TGTGCCTGGGGACAGCACAACTATGGCTACACCTTC.

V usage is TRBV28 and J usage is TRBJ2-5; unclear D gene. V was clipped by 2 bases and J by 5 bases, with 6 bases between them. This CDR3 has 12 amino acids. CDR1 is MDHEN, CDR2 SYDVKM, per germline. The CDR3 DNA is TGTGCCAGCAGTTTAACCCGGGAGACCCAGTACTTC. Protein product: CASSLTRETQYF. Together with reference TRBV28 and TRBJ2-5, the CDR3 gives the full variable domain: DVKVTQSSRYLVKRTGEKVFLECVQDMDHENMFWYRQDPGLGLRLIYFSYDVKMKEKGDIPEGYSVSREKKERFSLILESASTNQTSMYLCASSLTRETQYFGPGTRLLVL.

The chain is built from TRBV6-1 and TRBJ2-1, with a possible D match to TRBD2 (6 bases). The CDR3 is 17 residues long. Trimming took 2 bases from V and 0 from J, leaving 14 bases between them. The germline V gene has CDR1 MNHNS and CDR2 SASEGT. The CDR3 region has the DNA TGTGCCAGCAGTGAACTATCGGGGGTGGGCTCCTACAATGAGCAGTTCTTC. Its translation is CASSELSGVGSYNEQFF.

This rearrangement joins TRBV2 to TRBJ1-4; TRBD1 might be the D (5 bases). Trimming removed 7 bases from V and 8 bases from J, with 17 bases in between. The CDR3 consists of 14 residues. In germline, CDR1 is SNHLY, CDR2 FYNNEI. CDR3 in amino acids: CASTRDRGEEKLFF. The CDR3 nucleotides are TGTGCCAGCACTCGGGACCGGGGGGAGGAAAAACTGTTTTTT.

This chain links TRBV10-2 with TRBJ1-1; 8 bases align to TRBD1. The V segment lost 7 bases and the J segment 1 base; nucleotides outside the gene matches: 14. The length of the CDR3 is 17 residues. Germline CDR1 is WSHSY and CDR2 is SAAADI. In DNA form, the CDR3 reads TGCGCCAGCACCCGGCGGACAGGGAGGTTTGCGAACACTGAAGCTTTCTTT. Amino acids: CASTRRTGRFANTEAFF.

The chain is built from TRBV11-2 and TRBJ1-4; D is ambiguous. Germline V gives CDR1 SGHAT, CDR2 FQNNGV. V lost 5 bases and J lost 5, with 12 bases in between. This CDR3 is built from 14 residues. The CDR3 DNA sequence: TGTGCCAGCAGCCGGGTTGTGGCGAATGAAAAACTGTTTTTT. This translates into CASSRVVANEKLFF. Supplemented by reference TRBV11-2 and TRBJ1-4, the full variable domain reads EAGVAQSPRYKIIEKRQSVAFWCNPISGHATLYWYQQILGQGPKLLIQFQNNGVVDDSQLPKDRFSAERLKGVDSTLKIQPAKLEDSAVYLCASSRVVANEKLFFGSGTQLSVL.

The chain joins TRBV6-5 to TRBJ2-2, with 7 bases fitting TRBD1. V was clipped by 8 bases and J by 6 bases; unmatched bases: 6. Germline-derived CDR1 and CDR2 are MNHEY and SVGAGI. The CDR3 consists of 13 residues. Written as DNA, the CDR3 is TGTGCCAGCGGATTAACAGGGGCCGGGGAGCTGTTTTTT. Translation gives CASGLTGAGELFF.

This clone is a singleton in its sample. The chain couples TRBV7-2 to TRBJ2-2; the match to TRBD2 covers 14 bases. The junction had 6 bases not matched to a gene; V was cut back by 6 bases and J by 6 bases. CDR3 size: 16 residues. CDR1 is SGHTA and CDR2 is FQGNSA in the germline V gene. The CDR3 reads CASRLGGLAGAGELFF. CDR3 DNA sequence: TGTGCCAGCAGACTGGGGGGACTAGCGGGAGCCGGGGAGCTGTTTTTT.